This T cell receptor beta chain comes out of a study of spatial heterogeneity in lung cancer. This clonotype has ten or more counts. Its antigen is currently unknown. Sample time point: sample taken at primary tumor resection. Notes on the study in general: Coverage of tumor T cells, by estimate, reached around 7.5% for alpha chains and less than 15% for beta chains. Expanded intratumoral alpha and beta TCR counts tracked tumor mutation counts.

TCRdb reanalysed the 5' RACE reads using MiXCR and keeps one entry per CDR3 protein. The sample has about 20,000 distinct CDR3 sequences; around a sixth are singletons. Germline values: CDR1 WSHSY, CDR2 SAAADI. The CDR3 loop spans 16 amino acids. With 0 bases removed from V and 9 bases from J, the gap between germline ends came to 18 bases. V and J are TRBV10-2 and TRBJ1-5; D call uncertain. The sample here was lung tumor tissue, taken at surgery. This clonotype was sampled from a female donor with early-stage non-small cell lung cancer. The CDR3 is CASSESSKAVRAPQHF. In DNA, the CDR3 is TGCGCCAGCAGTGAGTCGAGCAAGGCGGTAAGGGCGCCCCAGCATTTT.